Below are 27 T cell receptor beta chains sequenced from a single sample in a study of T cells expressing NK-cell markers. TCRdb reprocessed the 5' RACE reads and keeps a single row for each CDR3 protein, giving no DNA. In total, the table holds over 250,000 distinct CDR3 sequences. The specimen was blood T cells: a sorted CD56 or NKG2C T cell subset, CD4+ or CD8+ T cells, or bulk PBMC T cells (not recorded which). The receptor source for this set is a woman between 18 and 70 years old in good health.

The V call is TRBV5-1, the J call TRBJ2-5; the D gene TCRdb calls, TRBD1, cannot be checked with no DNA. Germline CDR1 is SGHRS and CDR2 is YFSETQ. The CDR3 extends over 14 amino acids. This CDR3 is CASSADGGQETQYF.

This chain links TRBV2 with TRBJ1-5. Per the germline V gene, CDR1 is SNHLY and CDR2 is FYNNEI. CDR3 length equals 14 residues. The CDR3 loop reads CASMGIGYNQPQHF.

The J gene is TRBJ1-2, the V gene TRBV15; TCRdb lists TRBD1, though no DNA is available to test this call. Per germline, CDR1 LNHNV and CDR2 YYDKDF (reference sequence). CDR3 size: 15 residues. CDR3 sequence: CATSRDLSRGYGYTF.

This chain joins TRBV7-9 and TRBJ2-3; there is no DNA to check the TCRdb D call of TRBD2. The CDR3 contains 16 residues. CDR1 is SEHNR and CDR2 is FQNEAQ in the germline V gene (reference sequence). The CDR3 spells CASSPRTSGGDDTQYF. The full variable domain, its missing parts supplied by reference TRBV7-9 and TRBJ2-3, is DTGVSQNPRHKITKRGQNVTFRCDPISEHNRLYWYRQTLGQGPEFLTYFQNEAQLEKSRLLSDRFSAERPKGSFSTLEIQRTEQGDSAMYLCASSPRTSGGDDTQYFGPGTRLTVL.

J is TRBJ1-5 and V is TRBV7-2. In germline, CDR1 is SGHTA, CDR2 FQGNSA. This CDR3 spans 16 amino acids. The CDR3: CASSLAGKGFYQPQHF.

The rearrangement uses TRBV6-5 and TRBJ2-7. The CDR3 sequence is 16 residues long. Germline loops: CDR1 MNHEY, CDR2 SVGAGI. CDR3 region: CASSYSAAGDPYEQYF.

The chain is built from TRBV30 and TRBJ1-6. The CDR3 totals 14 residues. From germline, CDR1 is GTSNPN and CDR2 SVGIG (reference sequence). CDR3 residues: CASRLYNYNSPLHF.

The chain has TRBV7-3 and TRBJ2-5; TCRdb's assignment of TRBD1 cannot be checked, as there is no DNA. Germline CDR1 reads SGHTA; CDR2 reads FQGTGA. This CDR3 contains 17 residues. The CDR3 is CASSPRGGQGFGETQYF. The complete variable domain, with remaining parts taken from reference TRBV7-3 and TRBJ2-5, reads GAGVSQTPSNKVTEKGKYVELRCDPISGHTALYWYRQSLGQGPEFLIYFQGTGAADDSGLPNDRFFAVRPEGSVSTLKIQRTERGDSAVYLCASSPRGGQGFGETQYFGPGTRLLVL.

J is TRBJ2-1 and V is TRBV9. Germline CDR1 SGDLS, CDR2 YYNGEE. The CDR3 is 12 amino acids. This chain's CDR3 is CASNDLGNEQFF.

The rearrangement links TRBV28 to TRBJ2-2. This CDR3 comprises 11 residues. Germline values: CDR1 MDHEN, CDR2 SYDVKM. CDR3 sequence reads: CASSIFGELFF.

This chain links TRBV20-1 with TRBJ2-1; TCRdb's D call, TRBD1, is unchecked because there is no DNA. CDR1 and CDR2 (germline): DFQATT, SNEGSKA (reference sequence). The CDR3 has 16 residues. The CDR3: CSARGGGGSSYNEQFF.

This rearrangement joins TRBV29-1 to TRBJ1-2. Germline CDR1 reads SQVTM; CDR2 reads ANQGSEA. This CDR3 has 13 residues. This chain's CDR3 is CSVAGSGGYGYTF. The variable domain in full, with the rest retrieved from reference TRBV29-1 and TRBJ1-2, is SAVISQKPSRDICQRGTSLTIQCQVDSQVTMMFWYRQQPGQSLTLIATANQGSEATYESGFVIDKFPISRPNLTFSTLTVSNMSPEDSSIYLCSVAGSGGYGYTFGSGTRLTVV.

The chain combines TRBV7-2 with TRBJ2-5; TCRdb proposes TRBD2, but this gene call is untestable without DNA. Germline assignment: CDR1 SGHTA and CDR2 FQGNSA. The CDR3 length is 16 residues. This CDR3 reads CASSLTSGGAWETQYF.

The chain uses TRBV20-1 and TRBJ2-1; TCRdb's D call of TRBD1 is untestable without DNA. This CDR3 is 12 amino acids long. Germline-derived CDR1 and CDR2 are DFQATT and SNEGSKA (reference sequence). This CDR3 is CSASPGADEQFF.

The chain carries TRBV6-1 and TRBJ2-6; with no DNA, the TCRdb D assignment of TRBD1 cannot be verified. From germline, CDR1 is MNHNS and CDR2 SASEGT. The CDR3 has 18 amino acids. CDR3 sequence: CASRRGRDNSSGANVLTF.

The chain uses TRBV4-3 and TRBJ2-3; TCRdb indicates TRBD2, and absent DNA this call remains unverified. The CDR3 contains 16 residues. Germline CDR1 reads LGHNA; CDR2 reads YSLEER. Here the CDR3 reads CASSQIAGDPSDTQYF.

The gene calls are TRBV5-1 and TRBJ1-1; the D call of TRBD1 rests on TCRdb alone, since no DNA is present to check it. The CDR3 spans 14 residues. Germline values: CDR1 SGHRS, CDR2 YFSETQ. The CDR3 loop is CASSYDRPGSEAFF.

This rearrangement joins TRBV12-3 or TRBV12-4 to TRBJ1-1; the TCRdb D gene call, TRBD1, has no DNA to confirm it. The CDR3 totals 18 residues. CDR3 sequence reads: CASSLARGDWDRGTEAFF.

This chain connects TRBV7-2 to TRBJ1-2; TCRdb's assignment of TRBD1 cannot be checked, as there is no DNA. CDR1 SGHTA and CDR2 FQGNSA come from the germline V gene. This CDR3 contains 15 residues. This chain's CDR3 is CASSPTGAVYYGYTF.

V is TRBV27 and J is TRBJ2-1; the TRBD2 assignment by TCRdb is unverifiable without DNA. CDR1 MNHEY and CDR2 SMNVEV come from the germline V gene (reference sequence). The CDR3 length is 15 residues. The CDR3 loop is CASSREGDSYNEQFF.

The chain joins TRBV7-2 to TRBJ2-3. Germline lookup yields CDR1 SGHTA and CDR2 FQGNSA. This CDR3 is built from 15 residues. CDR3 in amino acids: CASSLAWTSTDTQYF.

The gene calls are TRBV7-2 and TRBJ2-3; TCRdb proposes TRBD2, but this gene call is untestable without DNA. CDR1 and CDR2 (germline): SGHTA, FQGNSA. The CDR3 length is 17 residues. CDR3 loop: CASSSSMRGAFTDTQYF.

CDR3 in amino acids: CASSQTGSSWETQYF. V is TRBV4-1 and J is TRBJ2-5; the TRBD2 assignment by TCRdb is unverifiable without DNA. The length of the CDR3 is 15 residues. Germline lookup yields CDR1 MGHRA and CDR2 YSYEKL.

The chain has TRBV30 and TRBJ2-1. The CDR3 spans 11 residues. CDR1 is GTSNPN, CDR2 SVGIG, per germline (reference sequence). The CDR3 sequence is CAWTYSNEQFF.

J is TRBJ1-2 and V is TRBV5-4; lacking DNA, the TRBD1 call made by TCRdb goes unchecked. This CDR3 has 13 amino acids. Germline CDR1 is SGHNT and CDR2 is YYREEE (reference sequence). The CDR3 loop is CASSLQGKGGYTF.

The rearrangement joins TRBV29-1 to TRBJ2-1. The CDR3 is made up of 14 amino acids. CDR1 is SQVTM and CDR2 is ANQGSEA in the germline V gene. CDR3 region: CSVVRGGPHNEQFF.

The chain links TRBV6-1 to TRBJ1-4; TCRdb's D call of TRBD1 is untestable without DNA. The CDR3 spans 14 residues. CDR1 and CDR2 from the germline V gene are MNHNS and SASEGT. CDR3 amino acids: CASRTGTDLGKLFF.